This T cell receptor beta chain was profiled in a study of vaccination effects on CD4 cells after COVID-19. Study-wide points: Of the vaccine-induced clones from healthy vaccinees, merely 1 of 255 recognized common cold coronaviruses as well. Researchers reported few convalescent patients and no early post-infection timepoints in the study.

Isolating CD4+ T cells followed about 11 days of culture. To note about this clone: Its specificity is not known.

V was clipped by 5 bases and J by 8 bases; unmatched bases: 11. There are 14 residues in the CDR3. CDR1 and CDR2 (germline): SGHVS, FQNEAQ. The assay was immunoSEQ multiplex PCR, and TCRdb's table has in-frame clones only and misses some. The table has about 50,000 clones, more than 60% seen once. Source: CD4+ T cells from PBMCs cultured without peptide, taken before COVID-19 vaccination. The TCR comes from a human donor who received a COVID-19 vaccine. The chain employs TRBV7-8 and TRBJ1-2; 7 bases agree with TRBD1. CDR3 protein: CASSALQGLEGYTF. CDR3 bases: TGTGCCAGCAGCGCTTTACAGGGGTTGGAGGGCTACACCTTC.